The TCR beta chain under discussion was sequenced for a study of blood T cell repertoires in COVID-19. Looking at the study overall: Acute and convalescent COVID-19 specimens originated in the United States, Italy and Spain. T cells, B-cell-depleted T cells, or PBMCs provided the cDNA or gDNA that served as material.

The V end was cut by 4 bases, the J end by 2 bases, with 17 bases between. Germline CDR1 reads KGHSH; CDR2 reads LQKENI. The CDR3 spans 16 residues. Original analysis: From reference gene primer amplification, estimates of nucleated cell counts were derived. Method: immunoSEQ multiplex PCR; TCRdb's copy keeps in-frame clones and lacks some. Clone size and the V and J calls come from that table; the DNA yielded D and trimming. This sample has about 250,000 clones; approximately 82% occur once, and the top ten carry 4.9%. The receptor comes from a woman at least 80 years old with active or convalescent COVID-19. Sample: peripheral blood. This chain links TRBV18 with TRBJ1-1; possibly TRBD1 for D (5 bases). CDR3 nucleotide sequence: TGTGCCAGCTCACAAACACCAGGACACTTAAACACTGAAGCTTTCTTT. Its translation: CASSQTPGHLNTEAFF.